The entry below gives a single T cell receptor beta chain sequence along with its context. Clones were sequenced by immunoSEQ multiplex PCR, and TCRdb holds only the in-frame ones, with some missing. The sample has 120,000 to 150,000 clones; about 89% are singletons. Trimming shortened V by 2 bases and J by 4 bases, and 17 bases separated the two germline ends. Germline V gene lookup returns CDR1 MNHNS and CDR2 SASEGT. The CDR3 length is 16 residues. The data are from a study of T cell responses to AZD1222 COVID-19 vaccine. Sequenced here: peripheral blood, sampled 28 days after the second AZD1222 dose. This rearrangement joins TRBV6-1 to TRBJ2-5, with D unclear. This TCR came from an adult who received the AZD1222 COVID-19 vaccine. CDR3: CASSERLGSTGETQYF. The CDR3 DNA sequence: TGTGCCAGCAGTGAAAGATTAGGATCCACGGGAGAGACCCAGTACTTC.